These T cell receptor beta chains were read from a single sample in a study of T cell repertoires in aging, cancer and after chemotherapy. MiXCR, applied by TCRdb to the multiplex PCR reads, yields one record per CDR3 protein. Of about 550 distinct CDR3 sequences in the sample, about 25% are singletons; the top ten hold about half. Sequenced material: blood. All receptors derive from a human donor with a solid tumor. Each CDR3 is given without its conserved first and last residue.

j_gene | v_gene | CDR3aa
TRBJ2-3 | TRBV12-3/TRBV12-4 | ASSSRLGSTDTQY
TRBJ1-6 | TRBV27 | ASSHSPGDSPLH
TRBJ2-3 | TRBV7-6 | ASSLGQGTDTQY
TRBJ1-2 | TRBV28 | ASSSGLTYGYT
TRBJ2-2 | TRBV19 | ATETVTGELF
TRBJ1-4 | TRBV6-5 | ASSHVGGSATNEKLF
TRBJ2-7 | TRBV27 | ASSLSATYKQY
TRBJ2-2 | TRBV18 | ASSANTGELF
TRBJ1-2 | TRBV28 | ASSPGTPGYGYT
TRBJ1-1 | TRBV20-1 | SARGQGGMNTEAF
TRBJ1-2 | TRBV20-1 | SALQGFYGYT
TRBJ2-3 | TRBV29-1 | SVEDGDRETDTQY
TRBJ1-1 | TRBV12-3/TRBV12-4 | ASNRQGMNTEAF
TRBJ2-5 | TRBV11-2 | ASSETGQTFTDQY
TRBJ2-7 | TRBV27 | ASSLSATYEQY
TRBJ1-4 | TRBV5-4 | ASSLAGRTNGKLF
TRBJ2-7 | TRBV6-2/TRBV6-3 | ASSYGIGGGRY
TRBJ2-1 | TRBV7-9 | ASSLTAGGFNEQF
TRBJ1-1 | TRBV19 | ASSLPGYTEAF
TRBJ1-1 | TRBV28 | ASSQGQGGYTEAF
TRBJ1-5 | TRBV30 | AWKDSGNQPQH
TRBJ2-2 | TRBV20-1 | SALLGLSNTGELF
TRBJ2-5 | TRBV27 | ASSLKGGQETQY
TRBJ2-7 | TRBV29-1 | SVAEANTYEQY
TRBJ2-1 | TRBV6-5 | ASSPGTGKNEQF
TRBJ1-1 | TRBV19 | ASTPGGPDILMNTEAF
TRBJ2-2 | TRBV6-6 | ASSQLSTGELF
TRBJ2-6 | TRBV19 | ASSILSGGFVSGANVLT
TRBJ1-6 | TRBV6-5 | ASSRQADSPLH
TRBJ2-1 | TRBV27 | ASSFWSSYNEQF
TRBJ2-4 | TRBV7-2 | ASSLYRNNIQY
TRBJ2-3 | TRBV28 | ASSFSGGSRTTQY
TRBJ2-7 | TRBV4-2 | ASSQDRSGESYEQY
TRBJ2-1 | TRBV7-6 | ASSSDLGSYNEQF
TRBJ2-1 | TRBV11-2 | ASSVGTSGLNEQF
TRBJ1-1 | TRBV29-1 | SGVQGDSSEAF
TRBJ2-7 | TRBV20-1 | SARDPRGHEQY